Here is one T cell receptor beta chain with its context. Its antigen target is currently unknown. No quality values exist for individual bases; no much larger clone is one base distant. The time point label of this sample denotes: more than three weeks on oral tofacitinib. The treatment or condition label on this specimen signifies: oral pan-JAK inhibitor, 5-10 mg twice daily. Peripheral blood and lesional scalp punch biopsies were obtained from patients with alopecia areata. PBMCs were separated by density centrifugation and stained for CD3, CD4 and CD8, after which CD4+ and CD8+ T cells were sorted on a FACSAria. CDR1 and CDR2 are drawn from the germline V gene (reference sequence): LNHDA, SQIVND. For this chain, trimming is 5 bases at the V end and 6 bases at the J end, and the number of junction bases without a gene match is 4. The CDR3 runs 13 amino acids, cysteine and phenylalanine included. Solely the CDR3 DNA is kept, with 39 bases framed from the first base.

Libraries came from the immunoSEQ multiplex PCR assay. For TCR sequencing, RNA was extracted from every sample and reverse transcribed into cDNA to serve as template. First-strand cDNA was synthesized using SuperScript III with a 2:1 mix of oligo-dT and random hexamers. A synthetic immune receptor repertoire was used to measure amplification bias, and any remaining bias was corrected computationally. On the study's bioinformatics: Raw reads were preprocessed to remove errors, and CDR3 was defined by IMGT conventions from the conserved cysteine to phenylalanine. Clonality was computed by normalizing Shannon entropy by log2 of the number of productive unique TCRs and subtracting the result from 1. CD4 or CD8 identity of scalp clones was inferred by cross-referencing scalp TCRbeta sequences with sorted blood CD4 and CD8 repertoires. As stored in TCRdb, this immuneACCESS dataset retains in-frame rearrangements with V and J assigned. A fraction of the clones does not appear; measured against another copy, unresolved V genes explain less than half of the discrepancy, and the remainder lacks a known reason. That table gives V, J and clone size, and the DNA gave D and trimming. This sample has around 120,000 clones in its table, and roughly 58% of those were observed once. The ten largest clones capture almost 30% of the sample.

The data are from a study of CD8+ T cells in alopecia areata (dated by TCRdb to 2016 to 2018). About the investigation overall: Treated patients were enrolled in an open-label pilot trial of oral tofacitinib, 5 to 10 mg twice daily, for moderate-to-severe alopecia areata. Amplification of TCRbeta CDR3 regions was done by immunoSEQ multiplex PCR using 35 Vbeta forward primers and 13 Jbeta reverse primers. Scalp tissue and sorted CD4+ and CD8+ peripheral blood T cells from patchy and totalis/universalis alopecia areata patients and from healthy controls were covered by human TCRbeta sequencing. RNA was extracted with the PAXgene miRNA kit for fixed scalp, the miRNeasy kit for PBMCs, and the RNeasy kit for mouse skin. High-throughput TCRbeta sequencing was used to examine T cell clonal expansion in alopecia areata in both the C3H/HeJ mouse model and human patients. Patients stayed on tofacitinib for 6 to 18 months and then had 6 months of follow-up off drug so that delayed response and recurrence could be assessed. Tofacitinib-treated patients had biopsies at baseline and at 4 and 24 weeks of treatment, with a later scalp biopsy in several patients. The SALT score, which quantifies the percentage of affected scalp surface area, was used to measure disease severity in treated patients. Clonality in the scalp was compared among normal scalp (n=4), patchy alopecia areata scalp (n=8), and alopecia totalis/universalis scalp (n=8).

What the study reported, not specific to this receptor: Many expanded lesional clones were found to persist in scalp and blood during tofacitinib treatment, and relapse after treatment cessation may be partly explained by this persistence. Lesional scalp, especially in alopecia totalis/universalis, showed higher clonality and more expanded CD8+ clones than normal scalp, suggesting antigenic drive. Because the treated cohort was small and had only one nonresponder, larger studies are needed to examine links between baseline CD8+ expansion and response. Unlike mouse skin, where gammadelta T cells dominate, normal human skin contains resident alphabeta T cells that get sequenced too, which complicates analysis of the scalp TCR repertoire. Shared TCR sequences between patients were less evident than in mice, which may be partly attributable to HLA diversity in the patient population. Tofacitinib significantly decreased scalp clonality and the number of expanded CD8+ clones among the top 100 scalp clones.

The chain is made from TRBV19 and TRBJ1-5, with TRBD1 matching 7 junction bases. The specimen was CD8+ T cells sorted from blood, collected at week 4, from a patient treated with tofacitinib. This sequence originates from a human donor with alopecia areata. The nucleotide sequence is TGTGCCAGTAGTGAGACAGGGCTTCAGCCCCAGCATTTT. It translates as CASSETGLQPQHF.